The rows below give T cell receptor beta chains drawn from one sample of a study of blood T cell repertoires in COVID-19. Sequenced by immunoSEQ multiplex PCR; TCRdb stores in-frame clones only, minus some. The profile shows 70,000 to 95,000 clones, 70% to 90% of them singletons. The specimen was peripheral blood. Receptors were obtained from a woman aged 70-85 years with acute or convalescent COVID-19. CDR3s include the opening cysteine and the closing phenylalanine or tryptophan. A D gene is named only where the DNA matches it firmly. For some rows the clone size is stated as once, few or many, or as a class when expanded; others skip it.

12	-	-	TRBV2	TRBJ2-7	TGTGCCAGCAGTGAGGAGACGTCCGAGCAGTACTTC	CASSEETSEQYF
14	-	TRBD1	TRBV11-3	TRBJ2-2	TGTGCCAGCAGCTCTGACAGGGGGCCCGGGGAGCTGTTTTTT	CASSSDRGPGELFF
15	-	-	TRBV18	TRBJ1-4	TGTGCCAGCTCACCACCGGGTAGTCGGGATGAAAAACTGTTTTTT	CASSPPGSRDEKLFF
12	-	-	TRBV3-1/TRBV3-2	TRBJ1-1	TGTGCCAGCAGCCGACAGAACACTGAAGCTTTCTTT	CASSRQNTEAFF
11	-	-	TRBV29-1	TRBJ2-5	TGCAGCGTTGGAGTTGGTGAGACCCAGTACTTC	CSVGVGETQYF
16	-	TRBD2	TRBV6-6	TRBJ2-7	TGTGCCAGCAGCCCTCAGAGACGGACTAGCTCCCACGAGCAGTACTTC	CASSPQRRTSSHEQYF
16	-	TRBD1	TRBV5-1	TRBJ1-2	TGCGCCAGCTCCGGGACAGGGGAAAGAACTATCTATGGCTACACCTTC	CASSGTGERTIYGYTF
18	-	-	TRBV11-2	TRBJ2-2	TGTGCCAGCAGCCTCCACCTGCGTCGGGTCGCGGTGGCCGGGGAGCTGTTTTTT	CASSLHLRRVAVAGELFF
13	-	-	TRBV10-3	TRBJ2-1	TGTGCCATCAGGAGGGCCGGGAACAATGAGCAGTTCTTC	CAIRRAGNNEQFF
13	-	-	TRBV11-1	TRBJ1-2	TGTGCCAGCAGCTCAGGGGTGGACTATGGCTACACCTTC	CASSSGVDYGYTF
14	-	-	TRBV6-5	TRBJ2-5	TGTGCCAGCAGTTACGGCTCGGCAGGCGAGACCCAGTACTTC	CASSYGSAGETQYF
11	-	TRBD1	TRBV20-1	TRBJ1-6	TGCAGTGCTAGGACAGGGGAATCCCTCCACTTT	CSARTGESLHF
13	-	TRBD1	TRBV5-1	TRBJ2-5	TGCGCCAGCGCAGGGGGCCGAGTAGAGACCCAGTACTTC	CASAGGRVETQYF
15	-	TRBD1	TRBV30	TRBJ1-1	TGTGCCTGGAGTGTAATGGAGGGGGCGATGACTGAAGCTTTCTTT	CAWSVMEGAMTEAFF
17	-	-	TRBV29-1	TRBJ2-3	TGCAGCGTCCTAGGAGACATACTGGGACATAGCACAGATACGCAGTATTTT	CSVLGDILGHSTDTQYF
15	-	TRBD2	TRBV6-5	TRBJ2-3	TGTGCCAGCAGCAGACTAGCGGGATATACAGATACGCAGTATTTT	CASSRLAGYTDTQYF
15	once	-	TRBV3-1/TRBV3-2	TRBJ2-5	TGTGCCAGCAGCCTTCGACAGGCAGGAGTCGAGACCCAGTACTTC	CASSLRQAGVETQYF
12	-	TRBD1	TRBV2	TRBJ2-7	TGTGCCAGCGACAGGGCCCAATACGAGCAGTACTTC	CASDRAQYEQYF
12	-	-	TRBV3-1/TRBV3-2	TRBJ1-2	TGTGCCAGCAGCCAAGAAAGGGGTGGCTACACCTTC	CASSQERGGYTF
14	-	-	TRBV18	TRBJ2-2	TGTGCCAGCTCAGAAGCGGGTCCCACCGGGGAGCTGTTTTTT	CASSEAGPTGELFF
13	-	-	TRBV7-9	TRBJ2-7	TGTGCCAGCAGCTTATCAGGGGTCTACGAGCAGTACTTC	CASSLSGVYEQYF
15	once	-	TRBV5-1	TRBJ2-3	TGCGCCAGCAGCTTGGCCGGACAGTACACAGATACGCAGTATTTT	CASSLAGQYTDTQYF
11	-	TRBD2	TRBV5-1	TRBJ2-4	TGCGCCAGCCCCCTGGGACTATTTCAGTGCTTC	CASPLGLFQCF
12	few	-	TRBV6-6	TRBJ1-1	TGTGCCAGCAGTTACTTTCAGGGGATAGCTTTCTTT	CASSYFQGIAFF
15	-	TRBD1	TRBV5-6	TRBJ1-2	TGTGCCAGCAGCTTGGTGGGGACAGCTAACTATGGCTACACCTTC	CASSLVGTANYGYTF
16	-	-	TRBV19	TRBJ2-3	TGTGCCAGTAGTATAGGTATCGCGGGGCCCACAGATACGCAGTATTTT	CASSIGIAGPTDTQYF
15	-	-	TRBV6-5	TRBJ2-1	TGTGCCAGCAGTTCTACGCCGGGACTTTTTAATGAGCAGTTCTTC	CASSSTPGLFNEQFF
15	-	-	TRBV14	TRBJ1-2	TGTGCCAGCAGCCAAAACTTACAGGATTTGAGTGGCTACACCTTC	CASSQNLQDLSGYTF
16	-	TRBD1	TRBV7-9	TRBJ1-1	TGTGCCAGCAGCTTCCTTTCCGGGACAGCGACAAGTGAAGCTTTCTTT	CASSFLSGTATSEAFF
14	-	TRBD2	TRBV5-1	TRBJ2-7	TGCGCCAGCAGCTTAAGCGGGGGGCAATACGAGCAGTACTTC	CASSLSGGQYEQYF
13	-	TRBD1	TRBV11-2	TRBJ1-5	TGTGCCAGCGGCCAGGGGGTTGGGCAGCCCCAGCATTTT	CASGQGVGQPQHF
17	-	TRBD2	TRBV5-1	TRBJ2-1	TGCGCCAGCAGCTGGGGGACTAGCGGGGGGCCCTACAATGAGCAGTTCTTC	CASSWGTSGGPYNEQFF
14	few	-	TRBV4-2	TRBJ1-4	TGTGCCAGCAGCCAAGATTCAGGGCCGGGAAAACTGTTTTTT	CASSQDSGPGKLFF
13	-	-	TRBV5-1	TRBJ1-2	TGCGCCAGCAGCTTGGACAGTGGCTATGGCTACACCTTC	CASSLDSGYGYTF
15	-	-	TRBV6-6	TRBJ1-1	TGTGCCAGCAGGCCTCGGACAGATATGAACACTGAAGCTTTCTTT	CASRPRTDMNTEAFF
16	-	TRBD2	TRBV5-1	TRBJ2-1	TGCGCCAGCAGCTTGGGGGGGACTAGCGGGATCAATGAGCAGTTCTTC	CASSLGGTSGINEQFF
12	-	-	TRBV12-3/TRBV12-4	TRBJ1-2	TGTGCCAGCAGTCCAGGTCGAAGTGGCTACACCTTC	CASSPGRSGYTF
16	-	-	TRBV24-1	TRBJ1-1	TGTGCCACCAGTGATTTAGTCGGACAGTCGGTTTTTGTAGCTTTCTTT	CATSDLVGQSVFVAFF
17	-	-	TRBV7-9	TRBJ2-1	TGTGCCAGCAGCCAAGGGGCCAGGGGTTCGTCCTACAATGAGCAGTTCTTC	CASSQGARGSSYNEQFF
16	once	-	TRBV28	TRBJ2-3	TGTGCCAGCACCCCCAATCTGGCGGGCCGACGCTATACGCAGTATTTT	CASTPNLAGRRYTQYF